These T cell receptor beta chains were read from a single sample in a study of pediatric ulcerative colitis. Sequencing used immunoSEQ multiplex PCR; TCRdb keeps in-frame clones, though not all of them. The data show around 16,000 clones, with roughly three quarters seen just once and under 9% held by the top ten. Source material: gut tissue. These TCRs come from a boy aged 5-17 years who was a control in a study of pediatric ulcerative colitis. Each CDR3 is given without its conserved first and last residue. The D gene is left open where the match is weak.

V gene	J gene	CDR3 length	D gene	CDR3 protein
TRBV28	TRBJ1-3	12	.	ASTMGGLGNTIY
TRBV18	TRBJ2-3	13	.	ASSLSSERTDTQY
TRBV6-5	TRBJ1-4	13	.	ASSWKAGRNEKLF
TRBV19	TRBJ1-1	11	.	ASSIQGNTEAF
TRBV19	TRBJ2-7	11	.	ASSVTLLYEQY
TRBV5-6	TRBJ1-4	14	.	ASSLYMTGANEKLF
TRBV4-3	TRBJ1-4	14	.	ASSQRFQGGREKLF
TRBV4-3	TRBJ2-4	16	TRBD2	ASSPGTSGGDGKNIQY
TRBV28	TRBJ1-2	11	.	ASSLQYPYGYT
TRBV28	TRBJ1-5	15	.	ASRNPIQGPGNQPQH
TRBV7-2	TRBJ2-1	15	.	ASSLAAGTPSYNEQF
TRBV2	TRBJ1-2	13	TRBD1	ASRADRAGSYGYT
TRBV7-2	TRBJ1-2	14	TRBD1	ASSNDRGTTNYGYT
TRBV29-1	TRBJ2-7	11	.	SGLELNTYEQY
TRBV28	TRBJ2-3	16	.	ASSLFWLPWGNTDTQY
TRBV19	TRBJ2-3	14	.	ASSIVGAVSTDTQY
TRBV14	TRBJ2-3	11	TRBD2	ASSGPLAGVGY
TRBV7-9	TRBJ2-1	12	.	ASSFRTDYNEQF
TRBV15	TRBJ2-7	15	.	ATSRETGTPLSYEQY
TRBV16	TRBJ1-6	12	.	ASSHDNNNSPLH
TRBV28	TRBJ2-7	12	.	ASSAAGISYEQY
TRBV30	TRBJ1-2	11	TRBD1	AWSPTRQGGYT
TRBV28	TRBJ1-1	12	TRBD1	ATDRGLGNTEAF
TRBV7-6	TRBJ1-1	10	.	ASSQDAGEAF
TRBV7-2	TRBJ1-3	11	TRBD1	ASSPDRGNTIY
TRBV7-3	TRBJ2-3	11	.	ASSLGRPDTQY
TRBV21-1	TRBJ2-5	11	.	ASSQPPQETQY
TRBV28	TRBJ2-1	13	TRBD2	ASSNQAGDGDEQF
TRBV5-4	TRBJ1-2	16	.	ASSSGGATSPLSYGYT
TRBV19	TRBJ2-1	13	.	ASSPQGTKRNEQF
TRBV7-8	TRBJ2-7	12	.	ASQGGQQSYEQY
TRBV25-1	TRBJ1-4	16	TRBD1	ASSDGTERGATNEKLF